This is a list of T cell receptor beta chains from one sample in a study of blood T cell repertoires in COVID-19. Method: immunoSEQ multiplex PCR; TCRdb's copy keeps in-frame clones and lacks some. The table lists more than 250,000 clones, about nine tenths of them singletons. The specimen sequenced was peripheral blood. These receptors all stem from a man aged 50 to 60 with active or convalescent COVID-19. Both conserved end residues are part of each CDR3. Fields, in order: CDR3 length, J gene, V gene, clone size, D gene, CDR3 protein, CDR3 DNA. A D gene is named only where the DNA matches it firmly. Only some rows state a clone size, as once, few, many or a class for expanded clones.

>16|TRBJ1-2|TRBV6-6|NA|NA
CASSYPPGRGNYGYTF
TGTGCCAGCAGTTATCCCCCCGGCAGGGGAAACTATGGCTACACCTTC
>15|TRBJ2-6|TRBV13|NA|NA
CASRDKGSGANVLTF
TGTGCCAGCCGGGACAAGGGCTCTGGGGCCAACGTCCTGACTTTC
>15|TRBJ2-7|TRBV18|NA|TRBD1
CASSPLTGDGYEQYF
TGTGCCAGCTCACCACTTACAGGGGATGGCTACGAGCAGTACTTC
>14|TRBJ1-1|TRBV5-1|NA|NA
CASFTGSSNTEAFF
TGCGCCAGCTTCACAGGCTCGTCTAACACTGAAGCTTTCTTT
>20|TRBJ2-2|TRBV12-5|NA|TRBD2
CASGLGLGLAGGSNTGELFF
TGTGCTAGTGGTTTGGGACTGGGACTAGCGGGAGGGTCGAACACCGGGGAGCTGTTTTTT
>14|TRBJ2-5|TRBV7-6|once|TRBD1
CASSLATGQETQYF
TGTGCCAGCAGCTTAGCGACAGGGCAAGAGACCCAGTACTTC
>14|TRBJ2-7|TRBV18|NA|TRBD1
CASSPGTALYEQYF
TGTGCCAGCTCACCCGGGACAGCCCTCTACGAGCAGTACTTC
>18|TRBJ2-1|TRBV18|NA|TRBD2
CASSPLGLGTSSYNEQFF
TGTGCCAGCTCACCACTAGGACTAGGTACGAGCTCCTACAATGAGCAGTTCTTC
>17|TRBJ2-3|TRBV4-2|NA|TRBD2
CASSQGGLAGGRDTQYF
TGTGCCAGCAGCCAAGGGGGACTAGCGGGAGGTAGGGATACGCAGTATTTT
>16|TRBJ2-1|TRBV5-6|NA|TRBD1
CASSHDRASLRNEQFF
TGTGCCAGCAGCCATGACAGGGCTTCCTTACGGAATGAGCAGTTCTTC
>15|TRBJ1-2|TRBV20-1|NA|TRBD1
CSASPRDRYGYGYTF
TGCAGTGCTAGTCCCCGGGACAGGTACGGATATGGCTACACCTTC
>15|TRBJ1-1|TRBV6-2/TRBV6-3|few|TRBD1
CASSRFGQVNTEAFF
TGTGCCAGCAGTCGTTTCGGACAGGTGAACACTGAAGCTTTCTTT
>14|TRBJ1-1|TRBV5-1|once|NA
CASSLGVEGIEAFF
TGCGCCAGCAGCTTGGGGGTCGAGGGAATCGAAGCTTTCTTT
>15|TRBJ2-1|TRBV28|NA|TRBD1
CASKKPGQGRNEQFF
TGTGCCAGCAAAAAACCGGGACAGGGGAGGAATGAGCAGTTCTTC